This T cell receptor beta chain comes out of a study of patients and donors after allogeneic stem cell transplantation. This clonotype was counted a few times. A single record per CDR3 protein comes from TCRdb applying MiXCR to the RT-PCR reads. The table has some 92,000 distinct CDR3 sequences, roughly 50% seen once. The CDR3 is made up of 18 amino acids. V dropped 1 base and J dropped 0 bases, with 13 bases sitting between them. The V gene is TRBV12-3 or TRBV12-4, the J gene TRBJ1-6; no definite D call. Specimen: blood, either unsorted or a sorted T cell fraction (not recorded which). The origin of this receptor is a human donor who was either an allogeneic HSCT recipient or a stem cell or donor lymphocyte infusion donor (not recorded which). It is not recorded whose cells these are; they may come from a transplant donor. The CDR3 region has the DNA TGTGCCAGCAGTTTAGGGGCCTTCACCAGCTCCTATAATTCACCCCTCCACTTT. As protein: CASSLGAFTSSYNSPLHF.